This T cell receptor (beta chain) was sequenced for a study of blood T cell repertoires in COVID-19 (dated by TCRdb to the early 2020s). Some background on the complete study: Samples covering the acute and convalescent phases of COVID-19 were provided by collaborators in the United States, Italy and Spain. The prospective study material was composed of cDNA or gDNA derived from T cells, B-cell-depleted T cells, or PBMCs. Deeply sampled blood TCRbeta repertoires from subjects exposed to, actively infected with, or recovered from COVID-19 were included in the dataset. A freely available public database, intended as a resource for researchers studying the immune response to SARS-CoV-2, is where the repertoires were released. Samples were obtained from the ongoing ImmuneRACE study (first 160 participants) and from 1,254 subjects provided by 6 global collaborators. A de-identified subject ID, COVID-19 status, age in years and sex were almost always included in the sample metadata. HLA class I and class II types, where available, came from metadata supplied by the sample provider rather than from assay-based typing. Overall study outcomes, separate from this receptor: The amount of clinical and demographic metadata varied by source and participant and was provided uncurated.

TCRbeta CDR3 regions were amplified from genomic DNA using the immunoSEQ Assay, a bias-controlled multiplex PCR. The source study handled its data this way. Nucleated cell counts per sample were estimated from amplification of reference gene primers within the assay. Sequence reads were collapsed and filtered to measure the absolute abundance of every unique TCRbeta CDR3 rearrangement. Productive Simpson clonality was computed per sample as the square root of Simpson's diversity index over productive rearrangements. TCRdb mirrors the immuneACCESS table, restricted to in-frame sequences. Some clones are absent from its copies; in checked studies, under half trace to an unresolved V gene, and the reason for the others is unknown. V and J calls plus clone size are reproduced from that table; the DNA served to infer D and trimming. Counted in this sample were over 250,000 clones; 83% of them appeared once. Roughly 9.4% of the sample lies in the top ten.

CDR1 and CDR2, per the germline V gene, are LGHNA and YSLEER. Trimming removed 3 bases from V and 8 bases from J; the gene matches leave 10 bases unexplained. The CDR3 numbers 16 residues from cysteine through phenylalanine. Only the CDR3 DNA stays, 48 bases, in frame from base 1. This clone occurred many times. Its antigen is not yet known. The input lacks base qualities; no much larger clone sits a single base away. Another Seattle source contributed samples from volunteer blood donors who had recovered from COVID-19. Collaborating institutions collected whole blood in K2EDTA tubes following their own protocols. For TCRbeta analysis, collaborator samples were shipped as frozen whole blood, as isolated PBMCs, or as DNA extracted from either sample type.

Sequences were obtained from peripheral blood. The chain couples TRBV4-3 to TRBJ2-1; 10 bases in between match TRBD2. The receptor's source is a woman aged 50 to 60 who had recovered from COVID-19. The nucleotide sequence is given as TGCGCCAGCAGCCAGAGCTCAGCGGGAGGGCCTGATGAGCAGTTCTTC. Protein translation: CASSQSSAGGPDEQFF.